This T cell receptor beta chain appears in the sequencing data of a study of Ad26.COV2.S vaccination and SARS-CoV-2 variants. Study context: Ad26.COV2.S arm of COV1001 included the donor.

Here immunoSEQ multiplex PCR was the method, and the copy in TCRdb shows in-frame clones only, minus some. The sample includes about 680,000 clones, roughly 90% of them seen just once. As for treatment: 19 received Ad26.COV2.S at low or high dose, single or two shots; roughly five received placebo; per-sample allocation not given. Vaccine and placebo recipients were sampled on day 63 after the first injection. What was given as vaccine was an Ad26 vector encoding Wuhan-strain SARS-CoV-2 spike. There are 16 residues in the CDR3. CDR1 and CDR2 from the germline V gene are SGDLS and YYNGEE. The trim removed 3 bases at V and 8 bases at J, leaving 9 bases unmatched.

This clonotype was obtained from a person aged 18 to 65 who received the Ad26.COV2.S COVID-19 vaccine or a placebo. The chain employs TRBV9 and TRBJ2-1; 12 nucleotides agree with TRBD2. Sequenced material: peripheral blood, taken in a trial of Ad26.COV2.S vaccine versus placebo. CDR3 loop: CASSAELAGGPYEQFF. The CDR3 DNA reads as TGTGCCAGCAGCGCTGAGCTAGCGGGGGGGCCATATGAGCAGTTCTTC.